This TCR beta chain was captured by sequencing in a study of cytomegalovirus exposure and HLA in healthy donors (dated by TCRdb to about 2017). Turning to the overall study: In an earlier analysis of 587 of the donors, 250 to 300 Gb of sequence data and approximately 100 million unique TCR beta sequences from 150 million to 200 million T cells were reported. Both class I and class II loci were covered by HLA typing, at four-digit resolution. Rather than drawing on any new phenotypic data, the later analysis identified candidate immune exposures from TCR beta sequences and the way those sequences occurred across donors. Using immunosequencing, the study profiled T cell repertoires from around 670 subjects and related those repertoires to cytomegalovirus serostatus. A later analysis re-examined previously published TCR beta repertoires from more than 650 donors and added high-resolution HLA genotyping to investigate patterns of TCR occurrence. Alongside the repertoire data, information on donor age, sex, ethnicity and CMV serostatus was compiled. A handful of DR-DQ haplotypes were handled as single units for association and clustering because linkage in the cohort was strong. The number of typed donors differed by locus: 629-630 for A, B, C, DRB1 and DQB1; 500 to 550 for DQA1; approximately 600 for DPA1; and 450 to 480 for DPB1. All discovery cohort repertoires had been generated using a single sequencing platform. In a later genetic analysis, genome-wide SNP genotypes for 398 of the 666 donors were used, and that subset was treated as a discovery cohort. Along with the 666-subject first cohort, a separate validation cohort of 120 different subjects was used. The study combined high-throughput TCR immunosequencing, statistical association of individual TCRs with disease status, and machine learning to predict cytomegalovirus infection status. Of the roughly 390 genotyped donors, 65% to 90% were placed in the genetic ancestry cluster associated with self-reported Caucasian donors. On average, 235,054 unique TCR beta nucleotide sequences were sequenced per donor among 398 genotyped donors of the cohort, with roughly 19% of those sequences being non-productive. An early release covering about 600 HLA-typed donors comprised about 300 gigabases of sequencing data and around 86 million unique TCR sequences. An earlier analysis of nearly 600 of the donors applied high-throughput TCR beta sequencing to assess whether each TCR beta V gene segment acted as functional or pseudogenic. The study aimed to test whether signatures of past pathogen exposure could be identified by cataloging public T cell receptors.

Concerning this clone: Its target antigen remains unknown. Per-nucleotide qualities are absent, and no much larger clonotype sits a single base away.

What the study reported, not specific to this receptor: According to a later analysis, parvovirus B19, influenza, CMV and Epstein-Barr virus appeared linked to several top co-occurrence clusters. At a false discovery rate of 0.05, a later analysis linked under 20,000 TCR beta sequences to specific HLA alleles. About 17 rarely observed V segments, including chromosome 9 orphons, were excluded from the earlier analysis of about 610 of the donors because counts were too low. The 87-base-pair reads could not distinguish some IMGT-functional V segments, including TRBV6-2 and TRBV6-3, so those segments were excluded. In an earlier analysis of roughly 500 of the donors, most TCR beta V segments appeared in productive rearrangements about 87% or about 30% of the time, broadly matching IMGT annotations. A cluster of highly shared sequence variants was judged likely to represent a technical artifact of the sequencing pipeline. A later analysis found that TCR association rates varied across HLA loci, with DRB1 alleles showing the most associated TCRs and HLA-C alleles the fewest. Most TCR sequences were observed very rarely across donors, whereas some public TCRs were present in many individuals. For the cohort, immune exposure information was limited to CMV serostatus. A further reported finding was that TCR beta sequences accurately predicted the HLA-A and HLA-B alleles for most subjects in the first cohort. According to a later analysis, most CMV-associated TCR beta chains appeared to be HLA-restricted, and the HLA associations seemed to be driven largely by CMV exposure. A total of fewer than 200 TCR beta chains were listed by the study as associated with cytomegalovirus. Linkage disequilibrium might explain the correlated functional status among segregating V segments, but an unknown experimental factor could not be ruled out. Compared with the approximately 670-donor mean, donors in an Asian-associated ancestry cluster had fewer N-insertions in productive TCRs, according to a later genetic analysis. This cohort had only TCR beta chains sequenced, and the lack of alpha or paired-chain data limited which features could be detected. Three of the identified cytomegalovirus-associated TCR beta chains were confirmed in vitro to be specific for cytomegalovirus antigens. Sequencing depth was assumed to be roughly uniform across donors in the presence/absence analyses, though that assumption may not hold. It was suggested by the authors that the approach could potentially be generalized to other disease states and immunological phenotypes. Because some donors lacked HLA typing at each locus, the association tests relied only on the typed subset. Compared with equally common non-associated chains, HLA-associated TCR beta chains in a later analysis were more clonally expanded and had lower generation probabilities. An association between a missense DCLRE1C variant and V-gene and J-gene trimming of TCR beta chains was found in a later genetic analysis and replicated in an independent cohort. The classifier was reported to diagnose cytomegalovirus status with high specificity and sensitivity in both the original cohort and the validation cohort. When HLA alleles, especially DR and DQ, strongly co-occurred, attributing TCR associations to individual alleles was difficult.

Libraries were made using the immunoSEQ multiplex PCR assay. For the multiplex PCR, a mixture combining 60 forward primers for TCR Vbeta segments and 13 reverse primers for TCR Jbeta segments was used. Amplification of the CDR3 region of rearranged TCR beta genes was performed with a multiplex PCR assay on genomic DNA. The amplified TCR beta libraries were sequenced on the Illumina HiSeq System as 87-base-pair reads. The authors' pipeline ran thus. A later analysis counted some 74 million unique TCR beta chains across the 700 or so repertoires, and 9.5 million to 11 million of these chains were shared by at least two donors. Raw reads were error-corrected and collapsed into unique sequences with a nearest-neighbor algorithm that merged closely related sequences to remove PCR and sequencing errors. CDR3 sequences were aligned to IMGT reference sequences to assign V, D and J gene segments. For a sequence to be retained, a match of at least six nucleotides was required to both a V gene segment and a J gene segment. A rearrangement counted as productive if the CDR3 had no stop codons and remained in frame with V and J, and every other rearrangement counted as non-productive. CDR3 was defined according to IMGT convention as the region running from the second conserved V-encoded cysteine to the conserved J-encoded phenylalanine. The earlier analysis of some 540 of the donors excluded any sequence lacking an unambiguous match to a single V gene segment. In an earlier analysis of a few hundred of the donors, V segments were called functional above 56.7% productive rearrangements and were called segregating when the between-donor standard deviation exceeded 5%. A statistical classification framework was built to diagnose cytomegalovirus status from the catalog of TCR beta chain sequences. A later analysis assigned V and J genes by comparing TCR nucleotide sequences with IMGT/GENE-DB human TR gene sequences. The TCRdist pipeline was used in a later analysis to assign CDR3 sequences and most-parsimonious VDJ recombination scenarios. In a later analysis, each TCR beta chain was defined by its CDR3 amino acid sequence together with its V-gene family, and reads without a unique V-gene family were excluded. In a later analysis, a few hundred highly shared, low-generation-probability nucleotide sequences were removed to address suspected cross-contamination and a sequencing artifact. A later analysis calculated a clonal expansion index for each public chain from normalized within-repertoire ranks of inferred template counts. A later analysis computed generation probabilities with a VDJ recombination model fitted to out-of-frame rearrangements, and checked the results against IGoR. In a later analysis, hypergeometric tests were used to score TCR-TCR, TCR-HLA and TCR-CMV co-occurrence, with a repertoire-size bias correction applied to TCR pairs. In a later analysis, false discovery rates were estimated by permuting HLA or CMV assignments 20 times. In a later analysis, co-occurring TCRs were grouped using DBSCAN, and TCRdist sequence similarity was added for clustering within HLA-allele-positive subsets. Repertoires with fewer than 30,000 or more than 120,000 public chains were left out of co-occurrence clustering, as were about 5 repertoires with anomalous nucleotide sharing. The source is immuneACCESS, and TCRdb retained only in-frame sequences with V and J called. Part of the clones is not carried over; for the studies checked, unresolved V genes explain less than half of this, and the remainder is unexplained. V and J calls plus clone size are reproduced from that table; the DNA served to infer D and trimming. The sample has roughly 130,000 clones on record, about 73% of them singletons. The ten biggest clones cover roughly 6% of the sample.

V drops 4 bases and J drops 0 bases, leaving 7 bases in between. The germline V gene (reference sequence) supplies CDR1 GTSNPN and CDR2 SVGIG. Counted from cysteine to phenylalanine, this CDR3 has 14 amino acids. The DNA shown is the 42-base CDR3, in frame from base 1. The cohort was made up of around 720 healthy bone marrow donors. All cohort members were sampled while nominally healthy, although unrecorded immune exposures were likely present. The donor tested CMV seropositive, placing the donor among the roughly 300 seropositive members of the cohort. A peripheral blood sample was provided by each donor, and peripheral blood mononuclear cells were used for TCR beta sequencing. The Qiagen DNeasy Blood Extraction Kit was used to extract genomic DNA from the blood cell samples.

The sequencing sample was made of PBMCs. The V gene is TRBV30 and the J gene is TRBJ2-6, and TRBD2 may be the D gene, going by 6 matching bases. The sequence was obtained from a woman aged 45-65 years in good health and CMV-seropositive. The DNA sequence is TGTGCCTGGACGGGAGTCTCTGGGGCCAACGTCCTGACTTTC. This is translated as CAWTGVSGANVLTF.